The 27 T cell receptor beta chains presented below share a single source sample, sequenced in a study of CD8 T cells in Susac syndrome. Reverse transcription of roughly 0.45 to 1 ug RNA was performed with random hexamers. MiXCR was run by TCRdb on the immunoSEQ multiplex PCR reads, yielding one entry per CDR3 protein. Of about 150,000 distinct CDR3 sequences listed, approximately 94% are singletons. The sequenced sample consisted of CD4+ T cells from PBMCs. The receptors were gathered from a human donor with Susac syndrome.

The chain combines TRBV9 with TRBJ2-5; D gene uncertain. V gave up 3 bases and J gave up 0 bases, with 9 bases separating them. This CDR3 has 14 residues. Germline assignment: CDR1 SGDLS and CDR2 YYNGEE. CDR3 coding DNA: TGTGCCAGCAGCGCCTCCCCGTACCAAGAGACCCAGTACTTC. Its protein is CASSASPYQETQYF.

The chain recombines TRBV20-1 with TRBJ1-1; D not certain. From germline, CDR1 is DFQATT and CDR2 SNEGSKA (reference sequence). The CDR3 runs 8 residues. The V end was cut by 8 bases, the J end by 7 bases, with 5 bases between. CDR3 DNA: TGCAGTCCCGGTGAAGCTTTCTTT. Translating gives CSPGEAFF.

Only one count was recorded for this clonotype. The chain is built from TRBV19 and TRBJ2-3; possible D gene TRBD2, 6 bases. CDR3 length equals 12 residues. The V end lost 6 bases, the J end lost 5 bases, and 9 bases lay between the germline ends. The germline V gene encodes CDR1 LNHDA and CDR2 SQIVND (reference sequence). The CDR3 sequence is CASSRREDTQYF. DNA for the CDR3: TGTGCCAGTAGCCGGCGGGAAGATACGCAGTATTTT.

The chain is built from TRBV6-5 and TRBJ2-5; TRBD2 matches 7 bases. CDR1 is MNHEY and CDR2 is SVGAGI in the germline V gene. There are 16 residues in the CDR3. V lost 1 base and J lost 5; bases outside the gene matches: 10. The CDR3 protein is CASSYYGGGPRETQYF. The CDR3 DNA reads as TGTGCCAGCAGTTACTACGGGGGAGGGCCTCGGGAGACCCAGTACTTC.

V usage is TRBV6-1 and J usage is TRBJ1-4; D call uncertain. V lost 6 bases and J lost 0, with 14 bases in between. Germline V gene sequence: CDR1 MNHNS, CDR2 SASEGT. The CDR3 has 16 residues. In nucleotides, the CDR3 is TGTGCCAGCAGCCCATCGGGGATGACAACTAATGAAAAACTGTTTTTT. It encodes CASSPSGMTTNEKLFF.

This sequence joins TRBV29-1 and TRBJ1-2; TRBD1 matches at 10 bases. The trim removed 6 bases at V and 2 bases at J, leaving 15 bases unmatched. Germline V gene data show CDR1 as SQVTM and CDR2 as ANQGSEA. The length of the CDR3 is 17 residues. The CDR3 sequence is CSVSGTGDPKSNYGYTF. DNA for the CDR3: TGCAGCGTGTCCGGGACAGGGGACCCGAAGTCCAACTATGGCTACACCTTC. The whole variable domain, remainder taken from reference TRBV29-1 and TRBJ1-2, is SAVISQKPSRDICQRGTSLTIQCQVDSQVTMMFWYRQQPGQSLTLIATANQGSEATYESGFVIDKFPISRPNLTFSTLTVSNMSPEDSSIYLCSVSGTGDPKSNYGYTFGSGTRLTVV.

The rearrangement uses TRBV4-2 and TRBJ2-2; D might be TRBD1 or TRBD2, each matching 5 bases. V was trimmed by 4 bases and J by 0 bases, leaving 15 bases between them. The germline CDR1 and CDR2 sequences are LGHNA and YNFKEQ. CDR3 length: 17 amino acids. CDR3 region: CASSRQPGPTNTGELFF. The CDR3 nucleotides are TGTGCCAGCAGCCGCCAACCGGGACCAACGAACACCGGGGAGCTGTTTTTT.

The chain is built from TRBV12-3 or TRBV12-4 and TRBJ1-1, with 8 bases that match TRBD1. After removal of 4 bases from V and 4 bases from J, the junction contained 11 bases not matched to a gene. This CDR3 has 16 residues. CDR3 sequence: CASSSWTGSPGTEAFF. As DNA, the CDR3 is TGTGCCAGCAGTTCTTGGACAGGGAGCCCAGGCACTGAAGCTTTCTTT.

This chain connects TRBV7-9 to TRBJ1-2; 8 bases line up with TRBD1. Germline CDR1 is SEHNR and CDR2 is FQNEAQ (reference sequence). J gave up 7 bases and V 3 bases, and 1 base lay outside the gene matches. This CDR3 region has 12 residues. CDR3 loop: CASSFGQGGYTF. The CDR3 DNA reads as TGTGCCAGCAGCTTTGGACAGGGTGGCTACACCTTC.

The chain joins TRBV20-1 to TRBJ2-7; D tentatively fits TRBD1 or TRBD2 (5 bases each). V was cut by 0 bases and J by 1 base, with 10 bases left in between. CDR3 length: 14 amino acids. Germline values: CDR1 DFQATT, CDR2 SNEGSKA (reference sequence). CDR3 region: CSARDPRGSYEQYF. The CDR3 nucleotides are TGCAGTGCTAGAGATCCGAGGGGATCCTACGAGCAGTACTTC.

The chain carries TRBV24-1 and TRBJ2-3; D possibly corresponds to TRBD2 (5 bases). V was pared by 0 bases and J by 1 base, with 10 bases between. The CDR3 runs to 16 residues. Germline V gene sequence: CDR1 KGHDR, CDR2 SFDVKD. CDR3 bases: TGTGCCACCAGTGATTTGCCCCCCGGGGGCACAGATACGCAGTATTTT. The encoded protein is CATSDLPPGGTDTQYF.

This clonotype was seen a single time. V usage is TRBV7-2 and J usage is TRBJ2-7; 9 nucleotides match TRBD1. Trimming at V came to 4 bases and at J to 1 base, leaving 5 bases not matched to a gene. The CDR3 spans 15 residues. CDR1 SGHTA and CDR2 FQGNSA come from the germline V gene. CDR3 region: CASSSQGARSYEQYF. CDR3 coding DNA: TGTGCCAGCAGCTCACAGGGGGCGAGGTCCTACGAGCAGTACTTC.

This chain links TRBV5-1 with TRBJ2-5, with D tentatively TRBD2 (6 bases). CDR1 is SGHRS, CDR2 YFSETQ, per germline. This CDR3 is 15 amino acids long. The ends were cut back, 1 base at V and 5 bases at J, with 15 bases in the middle. As DNA, the CDR3 is TGCGCCAGCAGCTTGACGACTAGGTCAGGCGAGACCCAGTACTTC. This sequence encodes CASSLTTRSGETQYF.

This clonotype was counted between two and nine times. The chain has TRBV30 and TRBJ2-7; 11 nucleotides agree with TRBD2. J was trimmed by 4 bases and V by 4 bases; bases with no gene match: 12. Germline V gene data show CDR1 as GTSNPN and CDR2 as SVGIG (reference sequence). The CDR3 has 16 amino acids. CDR3 in DNA: TGTGCCTGGATGCCGACTAGCGGGAAAGGCAGGTACGAGCAGTACTTC. Residues: CAWMPTSGKGRYEQYF.

The gene calls are TRBV7-9 and TRBJ2-3, with 10 bases identical to TRBD2. Germline CDR1 SEHNR, CDR2 FQNEAQ (reference sequence). The CDR3 is 12 amino acids. The junction had 3 bases not matched to a gene; V was cut back by 1 base and J by 14 bases. The CDR3 loop is CASSLEGLATYF. The CDR3 coding sequence is TGTGCCAGCAGCTTAGAGGGACTAGCGACGTATTTT.

The rearrangement uses TRBV29-1 and TRBJ2-2; D call uncertain. The CDR3 is 12 residues long. Trimming took 4 bases from V and 8 from J, leaving 11 bases between them. The germline CDR1 and CDR2 sequences are SQVTM and ANQGSEA. In DNA, the CDR3 is TGCAGCGTTGGCCTAGGGTCTGGGGAGCTGTTTTTT. Translation gives CSVGLGSGELFF.

The gene calls are TRBV20-1 and TRBJ1-1, with 7 bases fitting TRBD1. Germline CDR1 DFQATT, CDR2 SNEGSKA (reference sequence). With 5 bases clipped from V and 0 bases from J, the junction kept 12 bases outside the gene matches. This CDR3 region has 16 residues. The CDR3, as DNA: TGCAGTGCTCGCGAAGTTTACAGGGGTATGAACACTGAAGCTTTCTTT. It specifies CSAREVYRGMNTEAFF.

The chain employs TRBV15 and TRBJ2-3, with 10 bases lining up with TRBD1. This CDR3 spans 17 amino acids. Looked up from germline, CDR1 is LNHNV and CDR2 is YYDKDF (reference sequence). The V and J ends lost 0 bases and 5 bases, in that order; junction bases with no gene match: 8. This CDR3 is CATSRDGTGAGGDTQYF. CDR3 DNA: TGTGCCACCAGCAGAGATGGGACAGGGGCTGGCGGAGATACGCAGTATTTT.

The chain has TRBV13 and TRBJ2-7; unclear D gene. The V and J ends lost 0 bases and 2 bases respectively, with 8 bases between them. CDR3 length: 14 amino acids. Germline V gene sequence: CDR1 PRHDT, CDR2 FYEKMQ (reference sequence). The CDR3 reads CASSLGQVTYEQYF. The CDR3 DNA is TGTGCCAGCAGCTTAGGGCAGGTCACCTACGAGCAGTACTTC.

This sequence joins TRBV15 and TRBJ1-5; D remains unclear. Germline V CDR1 and CDR2: LNHNV, YYDKDF (reference sequence). The V end was cut by 0 bases, the J end by 8 bases, with 8 bases between. CDR3 length: 13 residues. CDR3 region: CATSRDLREPQHF. CDR3 coding DNA: TGTGCCACCAGCAGAGATCTGAGGGAGCCCCAGCATTTT.

This chain links TRBV12-3 or TRBV12-4 with TRBJ2-2; D is ambiguous. The CDR3 consists of 12 residues. Between the trimmed V and J ends, which lost 2 bases and 9 bases, there was a span of 7 bases. CDR3 amino acids: CASSLTGRELFF. In nucleotides, the CDR3 is TGTGCCAGCAGTTTAACGGGCAGGGAGCTGTTTTTT.

The genes are TRBV5-4 and TRBJ2-2; tentatively, D is TRBD1 (5 bases). Germline values: CDR1 SGHNT, CDR2 YYREEE (reference sequence). CDR3 length equals 16 residues. The V end lost 7 bases, the J end lost 4 bases, and 20 bases lay between the germline ends. This chain's CDR3 is CASAPTVGPSTGELFF. The DNA for the CDR3 is TGTGCCAGCGCCCCAACGGTGGGGCCGAGCACCGGGGAGCTGTTTTTT.

The chain uses TRBV7-8 and TRBJ2-5; a weak D match, TRBD1 (5 bases). This CDR3 region has 15 residues. The V end lost 7 bases, the J end lost 3 bases, and 18 bases lay between the germline ends. In germline, CDR1 is SGHVS, CDR2 FQNEAQ. The chain's CDR3 is CASTREGATKETQYF. CDR3 nucleotide sequence: TGTGCCAGCACTCGAGAAGGGGCTACCAAAGAGACCCAGTACTTC.

The V call is TRBV4-2, the J call TRBJ2-7; 12 bases map to TRBD1. This CDR3 is built from 16 residues. Germline V CDR1 and CDR2: LGHNA, YNFKEQ. J lost 4 bases, V lost 2 bases, and 6 bases had no gene match. The CDR3 DNA reads as TGTGCCAGCAGCCAAACCAGGGACAGGGGGCCGTACGAGCAGTACGTC. Its translation is CASSQTRDRGPYEQYV.

The chain employs TRBV12-3 or TRBV12-4 and TRBJ1-2; the D gene is possibly TRBD1 (6 bases). The V end lost 2 bases, the J end lost 6 bases, and 13 bases lay between the germline ends. The length of the CDR3 is 14 residues. CDR3 residues: CASSLSGGENGYTF. The CDR3 region has the DNA TGTGCCAGCAGTTTATCGGGGGGCGAAAATGGCTACACCTTC.

V and J are TRBV4-3 and TRBJ1-2, with D perhaps matching TRBD1 (6 bases). Looked up from germline, CDR1 is LGHNA and CDR2 is YSLEER. V lost 0 bases to trimming and J lost 8 bases, with 13 bases between them. The CDR3 has 14 amino acids. CDR3: CASSQDEQGHGYTF. CDR3 sequence (DNA): TGCGCCAGCAGCCAAGATGAGCAGGGACACGGCTACACCTTC.

This chain links TRBV7-9 with TRBJ2-1, with D hard to call. The CDR3 has 11 amino acids. Trimming took off 5 bases at V and 8 bases at J, with 7 bases between the two ends. CDR1 and CDR2 from the germline V gene are SEHNR and FQNEAQ (reference sequence). The CDR3: CASSNSYEQFF. Written as DNA, the CDR3 is TGTGCCAGCAGCAATAGTTATGAGCAGTTCTTC.